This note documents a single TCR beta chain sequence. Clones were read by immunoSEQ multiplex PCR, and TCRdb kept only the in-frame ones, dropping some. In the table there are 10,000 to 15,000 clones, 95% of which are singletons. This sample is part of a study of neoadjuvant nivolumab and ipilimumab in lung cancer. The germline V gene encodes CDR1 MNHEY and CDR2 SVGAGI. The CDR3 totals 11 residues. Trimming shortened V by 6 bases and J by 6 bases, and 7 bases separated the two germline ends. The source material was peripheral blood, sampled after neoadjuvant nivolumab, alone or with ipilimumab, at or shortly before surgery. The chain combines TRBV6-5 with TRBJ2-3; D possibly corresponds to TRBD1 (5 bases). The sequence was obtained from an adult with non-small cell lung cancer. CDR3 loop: CASSSGDTQYF. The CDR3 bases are TGTGCCAGCAGCTCAGGGGATACGCAGTATTTT.